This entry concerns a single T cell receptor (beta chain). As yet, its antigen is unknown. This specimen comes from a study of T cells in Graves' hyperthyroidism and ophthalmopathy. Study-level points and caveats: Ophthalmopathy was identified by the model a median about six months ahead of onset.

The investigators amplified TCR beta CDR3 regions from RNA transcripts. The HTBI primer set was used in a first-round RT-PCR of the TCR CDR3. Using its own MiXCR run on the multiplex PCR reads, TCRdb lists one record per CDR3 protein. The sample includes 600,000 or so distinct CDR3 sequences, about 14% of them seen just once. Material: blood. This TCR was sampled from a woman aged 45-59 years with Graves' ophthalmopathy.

CDR3 amino acids: CASSETGGRSYEQYF. The DNA of the CDR3 is TGTGCCAGCAGTGAGACAGGGGGTCGCTCCTACGAGCAGTACTTC. V gene TRBV6-1 combines with J gene TRBJ2-7; 9 nucleotides align to TRBD1. Germline trimming cut 3 bases from V and 0 bases from J; bases unmatched to any gene: 3. The germline V gene has CDR1 MNHNS and CDR2 SASEGT. The CDR3 length is 15 residues.